The source of this T cell receptor beta chain is a study of T-cell reconstitution after alpha-beta-depleted transplantation in children. General observations from the study: Some patients' high day-60 TCRbeta diversity was attributed to recipient cells surviving conditioning. Several hundred rapidly expanded clones from non-depleted graft cells reportedly supplied alpha-beta T cells about two months post-transplant. The main origin of T-cell counts and diversity one year after transplant was newly produced T cells.

TCRbeta library preparation incorporated unique molecular identifiers. TCRdb reanalysed the PCR reads using MiXCR and keeps one entry per CDR3 protein. Of about 310,000 distinct CDR3 sequences listed, around 25% are singletons. Remarks on this clonotype: Its antigen is as yet unknown.

V gave up 5 bases and J gave up 4 bases, with 13 bases separating them. This CDR3 region has 14 residues. Germline V CDR1 and CDR2: WNHNN, SYGVQD (reference sequence). V usage is TRBV10-1 and J usage is TRBJ2-3; D unresolved. This TCR was recovered from a male patient younger than 18 who had a stem cell transplant for acute lymphoblastic leukemia, so the T cells may come from the graft donor. The specimen was PBMCs, mostly from graft donor cells, collected 180 days after TCRalphabeta/CD19-depleted stem cell transplant. The CDR3 DNA sequence: TGCGCCAGCAGTCACGGACCGTACCCAGATACGCAGTATTTT. Amino acids: CASSHGPYPDTQYF.